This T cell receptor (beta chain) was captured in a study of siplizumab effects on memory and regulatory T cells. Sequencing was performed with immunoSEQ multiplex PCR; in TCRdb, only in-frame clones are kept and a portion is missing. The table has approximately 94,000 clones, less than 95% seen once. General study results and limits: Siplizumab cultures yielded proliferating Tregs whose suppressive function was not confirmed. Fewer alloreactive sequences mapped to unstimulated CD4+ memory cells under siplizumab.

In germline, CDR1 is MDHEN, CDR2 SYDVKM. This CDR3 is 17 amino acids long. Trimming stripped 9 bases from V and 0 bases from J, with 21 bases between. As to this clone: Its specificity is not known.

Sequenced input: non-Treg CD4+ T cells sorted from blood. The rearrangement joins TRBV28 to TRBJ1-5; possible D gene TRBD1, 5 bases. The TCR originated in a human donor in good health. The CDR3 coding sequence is TGTGCCAGTGACCCGGGACGGACAACGTTTAGCAATCAGCCCCAGCATTTT. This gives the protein CASDPGRTTFSNQPQHF.